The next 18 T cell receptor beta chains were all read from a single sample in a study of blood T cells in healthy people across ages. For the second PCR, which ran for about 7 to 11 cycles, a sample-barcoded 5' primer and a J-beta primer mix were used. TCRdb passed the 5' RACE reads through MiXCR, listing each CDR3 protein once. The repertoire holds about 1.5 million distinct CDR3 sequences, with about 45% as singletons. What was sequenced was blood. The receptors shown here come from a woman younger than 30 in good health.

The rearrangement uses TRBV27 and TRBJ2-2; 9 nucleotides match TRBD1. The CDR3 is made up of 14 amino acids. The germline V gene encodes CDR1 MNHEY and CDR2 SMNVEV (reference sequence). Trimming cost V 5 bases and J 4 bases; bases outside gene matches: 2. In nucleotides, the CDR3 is TGTGCCAGCAGTCCGGGACAGGGCACCGGGGAGCTGTTTTTT. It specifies CASSPGQGTGELFF.

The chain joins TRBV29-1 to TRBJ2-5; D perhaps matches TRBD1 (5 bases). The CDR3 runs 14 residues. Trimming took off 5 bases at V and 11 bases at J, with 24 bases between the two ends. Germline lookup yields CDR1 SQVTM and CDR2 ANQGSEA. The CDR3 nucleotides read TGCAGCGTTCGAGGTAGGCAGGGATGGAATGAGCAGTACTTC. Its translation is CSVRGRQGWNEQYF.

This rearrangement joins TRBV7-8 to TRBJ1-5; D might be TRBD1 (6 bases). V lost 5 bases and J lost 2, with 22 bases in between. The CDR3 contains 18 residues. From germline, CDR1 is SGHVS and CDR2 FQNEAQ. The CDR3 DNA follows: TGTGCCAGCAGCCAAGTCCGGCGGGTACAGGGAGGCAATCAGCCCCAGCATTTT. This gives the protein CASSQVRRVQGGNQPQHF.

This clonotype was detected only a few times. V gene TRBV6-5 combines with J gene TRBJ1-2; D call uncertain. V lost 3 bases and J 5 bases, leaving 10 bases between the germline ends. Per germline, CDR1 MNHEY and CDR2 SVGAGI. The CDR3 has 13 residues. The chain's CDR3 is CASSYTQTYGYTF. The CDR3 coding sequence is TGTGCCAGCAGTTATACCCAGACTTATGGCTACACCTTC.

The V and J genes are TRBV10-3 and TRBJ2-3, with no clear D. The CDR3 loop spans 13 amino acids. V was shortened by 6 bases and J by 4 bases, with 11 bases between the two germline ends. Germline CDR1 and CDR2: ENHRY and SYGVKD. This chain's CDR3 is CAIRALLADTQYF. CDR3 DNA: TGTGCCATCAGAGCCCTCTTAGCAGATACGCAGTATTTT.

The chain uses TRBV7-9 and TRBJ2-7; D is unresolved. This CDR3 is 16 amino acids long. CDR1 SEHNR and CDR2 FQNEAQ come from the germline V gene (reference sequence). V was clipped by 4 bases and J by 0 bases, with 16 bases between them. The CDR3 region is CASSSSRLSSSYEQYF. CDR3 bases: TGTGCCAGCAGCTCGTCCCGCCTATCGAGCTCCTACGAGCAGTACTTC.

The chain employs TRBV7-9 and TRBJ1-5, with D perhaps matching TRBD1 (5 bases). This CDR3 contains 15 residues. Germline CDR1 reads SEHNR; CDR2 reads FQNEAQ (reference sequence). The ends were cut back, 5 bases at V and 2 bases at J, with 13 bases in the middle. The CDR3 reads CASSPGGDGNQPQHF. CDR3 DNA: TGTGCCAGCAGCCCGGGAGGGGATGGCAATCAGCCCCAGCATTTT.

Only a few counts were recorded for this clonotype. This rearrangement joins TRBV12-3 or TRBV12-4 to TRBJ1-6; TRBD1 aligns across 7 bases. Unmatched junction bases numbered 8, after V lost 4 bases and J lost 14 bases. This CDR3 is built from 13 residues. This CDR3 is CASSSTQTGTLHF. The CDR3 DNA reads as TGTGCCAGCAGTTCGACACAGACAGGGACCCTCCACTTT.

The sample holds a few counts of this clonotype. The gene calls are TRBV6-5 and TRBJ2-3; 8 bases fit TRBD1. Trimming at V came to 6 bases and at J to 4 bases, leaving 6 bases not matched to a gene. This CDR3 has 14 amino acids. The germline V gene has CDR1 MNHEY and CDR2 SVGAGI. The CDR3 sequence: CASRLGQGSDTQYF. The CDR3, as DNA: TGTGCCAGCAGACTCGGACAGGGCTCAGATACGCAGTATTTT.

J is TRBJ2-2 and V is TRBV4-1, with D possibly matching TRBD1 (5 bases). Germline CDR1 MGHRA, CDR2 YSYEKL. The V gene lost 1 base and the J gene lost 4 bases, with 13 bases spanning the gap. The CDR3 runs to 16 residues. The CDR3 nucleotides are TGCGCCAGCAGCCAAGGGGTGGGGCAGCGCACCGGGGAGCTGTTTTTT. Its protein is CASSQGVGQRTGELFF.

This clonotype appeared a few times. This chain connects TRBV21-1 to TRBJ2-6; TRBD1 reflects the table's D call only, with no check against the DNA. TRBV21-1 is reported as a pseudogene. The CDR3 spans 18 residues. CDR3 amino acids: CASSKWDRGRAGANVLTF. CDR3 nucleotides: TGTGCCAGCAGCAAGTGGGACAGGGGTCGGGCTGGGGCCAACGTCCTGACTTTC.

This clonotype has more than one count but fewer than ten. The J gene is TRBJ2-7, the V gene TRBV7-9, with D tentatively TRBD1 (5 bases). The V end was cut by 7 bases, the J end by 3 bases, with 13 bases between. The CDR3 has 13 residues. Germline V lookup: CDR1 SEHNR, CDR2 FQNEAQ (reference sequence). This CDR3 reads CASTRVQDYEQYF. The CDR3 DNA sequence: TGTGCCAGCACCAGGGTCCAAGACTACGAGCAGTACTTC. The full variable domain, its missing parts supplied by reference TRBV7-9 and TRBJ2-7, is DTGVSQNPRHKITKRGQNVTFRCDPISEHNRLYWYRQTLGQGPEFLTYFQNEAQLEKSRLLSDRFSAERPKGSFSTLEIQRTEQGDSAMYLCASTRVQDYEQYFGPGTRLTVT.

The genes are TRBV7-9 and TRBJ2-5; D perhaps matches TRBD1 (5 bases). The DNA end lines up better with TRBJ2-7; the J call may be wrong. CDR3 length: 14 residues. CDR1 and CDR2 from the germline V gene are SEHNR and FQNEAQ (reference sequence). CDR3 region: CASRPSGHDSEQYF. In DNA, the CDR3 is TGTGCCAGCCGCCCTTCCGGACATGACAGCGAGCAGTACTTC.

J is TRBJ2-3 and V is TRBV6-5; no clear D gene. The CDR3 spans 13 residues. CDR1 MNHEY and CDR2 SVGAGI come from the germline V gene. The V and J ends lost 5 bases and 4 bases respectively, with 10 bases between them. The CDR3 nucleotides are TGTGCCAGCAGTGAGAATGGGGCAGATACGCAGTATTTT. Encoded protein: CASSENGADTQYF.

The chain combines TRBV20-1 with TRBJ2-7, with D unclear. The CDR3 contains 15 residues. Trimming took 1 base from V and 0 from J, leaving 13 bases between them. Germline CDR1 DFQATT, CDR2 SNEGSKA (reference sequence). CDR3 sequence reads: CSARAPQRSSYEQYF. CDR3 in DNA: TGCAGTGCTAGAGCCCCCCAGCGATCCTCCTACGAGCAGTACTTC.

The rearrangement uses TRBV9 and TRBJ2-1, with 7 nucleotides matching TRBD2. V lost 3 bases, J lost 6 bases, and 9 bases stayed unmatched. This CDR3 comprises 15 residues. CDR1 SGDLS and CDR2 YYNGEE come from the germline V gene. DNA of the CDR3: TGTGCCAGCAGCGCGGGGGGTGGGGTGGGCAATGAGCAGTTCTTC. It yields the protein CASSAGGGVGNEQFF.

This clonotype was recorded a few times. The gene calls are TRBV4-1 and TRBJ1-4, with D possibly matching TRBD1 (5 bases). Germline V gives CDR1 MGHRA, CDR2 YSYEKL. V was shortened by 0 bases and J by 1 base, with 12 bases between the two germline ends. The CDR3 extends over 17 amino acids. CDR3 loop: CASSQDIVRGTNEKLFF. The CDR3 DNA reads TGCGCCAGCAGCCAAGATATCGTTAGGGGAACTAATGAAAAACTGTTTTTT.

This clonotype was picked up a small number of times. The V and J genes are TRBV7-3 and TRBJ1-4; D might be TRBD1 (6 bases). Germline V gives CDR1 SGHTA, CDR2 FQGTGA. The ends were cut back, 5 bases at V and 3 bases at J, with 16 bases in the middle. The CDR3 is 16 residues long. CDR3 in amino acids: CASSLNRDRANEKLFF. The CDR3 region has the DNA TGTGCCAGCAGCCTAAACAGGGATAGGGCTAATGAAAAACTGTTTTTT.